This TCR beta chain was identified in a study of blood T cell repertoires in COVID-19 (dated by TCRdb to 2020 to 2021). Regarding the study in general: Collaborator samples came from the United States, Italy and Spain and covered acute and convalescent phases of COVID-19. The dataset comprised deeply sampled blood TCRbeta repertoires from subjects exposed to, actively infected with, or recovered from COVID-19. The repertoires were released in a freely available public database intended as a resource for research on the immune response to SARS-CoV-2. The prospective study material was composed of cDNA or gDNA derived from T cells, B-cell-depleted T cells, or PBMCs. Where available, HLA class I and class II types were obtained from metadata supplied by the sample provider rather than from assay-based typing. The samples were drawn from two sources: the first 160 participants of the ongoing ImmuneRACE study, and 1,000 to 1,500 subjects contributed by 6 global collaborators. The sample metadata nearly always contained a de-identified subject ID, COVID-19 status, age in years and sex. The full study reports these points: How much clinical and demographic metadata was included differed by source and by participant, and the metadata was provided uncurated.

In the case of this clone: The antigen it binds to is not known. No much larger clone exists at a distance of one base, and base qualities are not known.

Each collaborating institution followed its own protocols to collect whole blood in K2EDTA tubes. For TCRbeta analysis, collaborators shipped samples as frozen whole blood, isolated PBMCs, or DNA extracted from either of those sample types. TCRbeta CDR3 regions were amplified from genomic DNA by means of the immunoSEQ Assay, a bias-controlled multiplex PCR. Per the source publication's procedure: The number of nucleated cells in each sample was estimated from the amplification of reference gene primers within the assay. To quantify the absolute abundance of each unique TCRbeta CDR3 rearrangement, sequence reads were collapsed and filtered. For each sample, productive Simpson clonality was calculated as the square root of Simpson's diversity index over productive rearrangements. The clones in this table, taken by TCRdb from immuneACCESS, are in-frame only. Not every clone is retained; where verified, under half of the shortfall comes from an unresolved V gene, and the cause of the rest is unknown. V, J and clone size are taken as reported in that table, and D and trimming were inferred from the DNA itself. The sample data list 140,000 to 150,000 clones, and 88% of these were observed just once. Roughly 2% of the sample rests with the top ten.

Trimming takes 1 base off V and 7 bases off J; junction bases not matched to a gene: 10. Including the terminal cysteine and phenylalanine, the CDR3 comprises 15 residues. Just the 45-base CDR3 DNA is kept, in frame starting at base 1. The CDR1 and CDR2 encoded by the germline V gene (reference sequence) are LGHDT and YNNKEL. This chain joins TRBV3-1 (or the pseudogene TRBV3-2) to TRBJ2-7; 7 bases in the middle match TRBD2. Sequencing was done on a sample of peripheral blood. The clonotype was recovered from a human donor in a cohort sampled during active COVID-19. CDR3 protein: CASSQGPPGEGEQYF. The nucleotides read TGTGCCAGCAGCCAAGGCCCCCCGGGGGAGGGGGAGCAGTACTTC.